Listed here are 5 T cell receptor beta chains from one sample, sequenced in a study of blood T cell repertoires in COVID-19 (dated by TCRdb to the early 2020s). Library preparation employed the immunoSEQ multiplex PCR assay. In its TCRdb copy, this immuneACCESS table keeps in-frame sequences only and misses some clones. Where compared with another copy, unresolved V genes explain less than half of these, and the others have no known cause. The sample table contains some 200,000 clones; only one count was recorded for roughly four fifths of them. The ten largest clones add up to roughly 5.1% of the sample. The sequenced sample was peripheral blood. The receptors were gathered from a woman between 70 and 85 years old with COVID-19, enrolled during active disease.

The chain is built from TRBV18 and TRBJ2-7; 7 bases are shared with TRBD1. The CDR3 spans 14 residues. CDR1 KGHSH and CDR2 LQKENI come from the germline V gene. Trimming took 5 bases from V and 0 from J; bases not matched to a gene: 4. The CDR3 loop is CASSNRDSSYEQYF. Here the CDR3 DNA reads TGTGCCAGCTCAAACCGGGACAGCTCCTACGAGCAGTACTTC.

The gene calls are TRBV21-1 and TRBJ2-3; TRBD1, the table's D call, lacks a check against the DNA. TRBV21-1 is recorded as a pseudogene. This CDR3 comprises 13 residues. CDR3 amino acids: CASPGRDTDTQYF. The DNA for the CDR3 is TGTGCCAGCCCTGGCAGGGACACAGATACGCAGTATTTT.

In its sample, this clone was seen a few times. The chain couples TRBV7-6 to TRBJ1-4; 7 bases map to TRBD1. Germline CDR1 and CDR2: SGHVS and FNYEAQ. The CDR3 contains 15 residues. Trimming removed 4 bases from V and 5 bases from J; junction bases left unmatched: 7. Here the CDR3 DNA reads TGTGCCAGCAGCTCCTCGACAGGGACAAATGAAAAACTGTTTTTT. Protein: CASSSSTGTNEKLFF.

The chain employs TRBV30 and TRBJ2-1; 8 nucleotides match TRBD2. The J segment lost 7 bases and the V segment lost 1 base, leaving 6 bases of the junction unmatched. Germline-derived CDR1 and CDR2 are GTSNPN and SVGIG (reference sequence). The CDR3 is made up of 14 amino acids. DNA of the CDR3: TGTGCCTGGAGTGACCAGCGGGAGAGTAATGAGCAGTTCTTC. Translated, it gives CAWSDQRESNEQFF.

The CDR3 loop reads CASSGSSFRDSNQPQHF. In DNA form, the CDR3 reads TGTGCCAGCAGCGGGTCTAGCTTCCGGGATAGCAATCAGCCCCAGCATTTT. The rearrangement joins TRBV9 to TRBJ1-5; D uncertain. CDR1 SGDLS and CDR2 YYNGEE come from the germline V gene. V lost 3 bases, J lost 0 bases, and 16 bases lay in between. This CDR3 comprises 17 residues.